The clone carrying this T cell receptor beta chain appeared a few times. The antigen is unknown. The entry originates in a study of graft-versus-host responses after intestinal transplantation. Overall study findings and caveats: Allograft graft-versus-host to host-versus-graft clonal ratios ran high in patients with graft-donor T cell macrochimerism.

Some clones are missing from TCRdb's copy, which holds only in-frame ones; the method was immunoSEQ multiplex PCR. The table has approximately 17,000 clones, approximately 79% seen once. V was shortened by 0 bases and J by 2 bases, with 5 bases between the two germline ends. The CDR3 contains 13 residues. CDR1 and CDR2 (germline): SGHRS, YFSETQ. Processing was applied to graft tissue in order to liberate intraepithelial and lamina propria lymphocytes. The source is a human patient who received an intestinal transplant, so some T cells may come from the graft donor. The specimen was ileum tissue, collected 17 days after transplant. The genes are TRBV5-1 and TRBJ1-2, with D unresolved. The CDR3, as DNA: TGCGCCAGCAGCTTGGGCGGAAACTATGGCTACACCTTC. It specifies CASSLGGNYGYTF.